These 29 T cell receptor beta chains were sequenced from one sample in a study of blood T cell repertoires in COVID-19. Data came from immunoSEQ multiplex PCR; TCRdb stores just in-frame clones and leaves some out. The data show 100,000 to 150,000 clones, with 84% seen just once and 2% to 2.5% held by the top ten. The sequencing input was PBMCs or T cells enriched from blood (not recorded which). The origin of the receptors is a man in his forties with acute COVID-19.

The chain's CDR3 is CASSTGVGDTQYF. CDR3 in DNA: TGTGCCAGCTCGACAGGGGTGGGAGATACGCAGTATTTT. The chain carries TRBV7-3 and TRBJ2-3; 8 positions agree with TRBD1. Germline V gene sequence: CDR1 SGHTA, CDR2 FQGTGA. The trim removed 8 bases at V and 5 bases at J, leaving 6 bases unmatched. The CDR3 is 13 amino acids.

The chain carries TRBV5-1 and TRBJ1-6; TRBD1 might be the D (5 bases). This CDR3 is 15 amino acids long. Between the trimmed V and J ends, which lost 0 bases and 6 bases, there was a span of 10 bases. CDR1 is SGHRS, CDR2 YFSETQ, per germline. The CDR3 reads CASSLEPGLNSPLHF. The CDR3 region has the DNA TGCGCCAGCAGCTTGGAGCCAGGGCTTAATTCACCCCTCCACTTT.

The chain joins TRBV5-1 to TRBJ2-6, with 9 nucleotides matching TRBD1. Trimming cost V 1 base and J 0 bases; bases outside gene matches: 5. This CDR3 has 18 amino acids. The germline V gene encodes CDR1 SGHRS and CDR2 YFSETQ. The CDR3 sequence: CASSLSGTGSSGANVLTF. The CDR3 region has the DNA TGCGCCAGCAGCTTGAGTGGGACAGGGTCCTCTGGGGCCAACGTCCTGACTTTC.

DNA of the CDR3: TGTGCCAGCAGAGAAACAGGAGTCGGCTATGGCTACACCTTC. This sequence encodes CASRETGVGYGYTF. The rearrangement uses TRBV25-1 and TRBJ1-2, with D perhaps matching TRBD1 (5 bases). The CDR3 spans 14 residues. V was shortened by 6 bases and J by 4 bases, with 15 bases between the two germline ends. Germline lookup yields CDR1 MGHDK and CDR2 SYGVNS.

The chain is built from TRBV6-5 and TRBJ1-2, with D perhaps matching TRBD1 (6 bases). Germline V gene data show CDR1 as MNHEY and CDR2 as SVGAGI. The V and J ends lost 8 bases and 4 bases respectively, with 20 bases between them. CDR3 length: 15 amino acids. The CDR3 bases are TGTGCCAGCCGTCCGCTCCCGACAGGATCCTATGGCTACACCTTC. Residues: CASRPLPTGSYGYTF.

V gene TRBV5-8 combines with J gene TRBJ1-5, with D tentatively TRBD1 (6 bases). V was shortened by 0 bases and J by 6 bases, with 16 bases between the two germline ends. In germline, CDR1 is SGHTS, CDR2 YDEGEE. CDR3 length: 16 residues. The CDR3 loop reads CASSLVGAGATQPQHF. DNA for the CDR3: TGTGCCAGCAGCTTGGTGGGGGCAGGCGCGACTCAGCCCCAGCATTTT.

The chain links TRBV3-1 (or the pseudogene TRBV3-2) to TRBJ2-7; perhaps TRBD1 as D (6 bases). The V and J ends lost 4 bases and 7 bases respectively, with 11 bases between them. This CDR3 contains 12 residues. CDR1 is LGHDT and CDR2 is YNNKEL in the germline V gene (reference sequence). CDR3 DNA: TGTGCCAGCAGCCTGACAGGTATGGAGCAGTACTTC. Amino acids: CASSLTGMEQYF.

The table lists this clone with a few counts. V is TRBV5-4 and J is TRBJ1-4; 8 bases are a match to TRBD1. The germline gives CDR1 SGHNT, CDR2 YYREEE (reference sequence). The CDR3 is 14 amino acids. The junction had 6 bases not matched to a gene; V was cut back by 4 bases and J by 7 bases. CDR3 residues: CASSPGQGSEKLFF. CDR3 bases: TGTGCCAGCAGCCCCGGACAGGGAAGTGAAAAACTGTTTTTT. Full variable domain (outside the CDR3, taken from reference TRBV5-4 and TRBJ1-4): ETGVTQSPTHLIKTRGQQVTLRCSSQSGHNTVSWYQQALGQGPQFIFQYYREEENGRGNFPPRFSGLQFPNYSSELNVNALELDDSALYLCASSPGQGSEKLFFGSGTQLSVL.

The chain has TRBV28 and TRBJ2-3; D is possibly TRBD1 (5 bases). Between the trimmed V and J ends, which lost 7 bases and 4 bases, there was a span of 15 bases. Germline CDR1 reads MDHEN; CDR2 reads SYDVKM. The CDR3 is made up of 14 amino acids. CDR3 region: CASTSVAGPDTQYF. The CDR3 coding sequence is TGTGCCAGCACTTCAGTGGCAGGGCCAGATACGCAGTATTTT.

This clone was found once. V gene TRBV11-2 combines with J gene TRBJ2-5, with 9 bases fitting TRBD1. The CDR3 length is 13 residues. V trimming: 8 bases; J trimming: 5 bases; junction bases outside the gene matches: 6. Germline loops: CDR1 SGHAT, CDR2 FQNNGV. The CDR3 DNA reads TGTGCCAGCGACAACAGGGGGCGGGAGACCCAGTACTTC. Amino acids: CASDNRGRETQYF. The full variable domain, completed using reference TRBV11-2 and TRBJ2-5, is EAGVAQSPRYKIIEKRQSVAFWCNPISGHATLYWYQQILGQGPKLLIQFQNNGVVDDSQLPKDRFSAERLKGVDSTLKIQPAKLEDSAVYLCASDNRGRETQYFGPGTRLLVL.

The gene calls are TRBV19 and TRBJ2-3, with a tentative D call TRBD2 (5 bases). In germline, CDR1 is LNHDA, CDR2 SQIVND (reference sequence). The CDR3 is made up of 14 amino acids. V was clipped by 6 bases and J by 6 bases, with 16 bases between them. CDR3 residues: CASSLLGRTDTQYF. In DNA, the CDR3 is TGTGCCAGTAGCTTACTAGGAAGGACCGATACGCAGTATTTT.

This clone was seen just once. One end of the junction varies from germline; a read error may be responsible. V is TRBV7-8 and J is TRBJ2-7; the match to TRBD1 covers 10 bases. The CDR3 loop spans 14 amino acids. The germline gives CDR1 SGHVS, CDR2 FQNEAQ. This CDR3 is CASSSPEDRGFVFF. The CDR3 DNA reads TGTGCCAGCAGTTCTCCCGAGGACAGGGGGTTCGTATTCTTC.

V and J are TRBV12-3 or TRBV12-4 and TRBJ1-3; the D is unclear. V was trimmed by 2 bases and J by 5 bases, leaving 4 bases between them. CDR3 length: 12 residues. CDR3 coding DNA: TGTGCCAGCAGTTTAATCAGAAACACCATATATTTT. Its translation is CASSLIRNTIYF.

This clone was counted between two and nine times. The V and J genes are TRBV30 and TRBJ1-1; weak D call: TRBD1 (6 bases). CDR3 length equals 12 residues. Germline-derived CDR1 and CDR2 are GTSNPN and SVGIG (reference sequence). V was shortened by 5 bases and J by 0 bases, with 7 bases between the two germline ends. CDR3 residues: CAWDRLNTEAFF. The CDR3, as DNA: TGTGCCTGGGACAGGCTGAACACTGAAGCTTTCTTT.

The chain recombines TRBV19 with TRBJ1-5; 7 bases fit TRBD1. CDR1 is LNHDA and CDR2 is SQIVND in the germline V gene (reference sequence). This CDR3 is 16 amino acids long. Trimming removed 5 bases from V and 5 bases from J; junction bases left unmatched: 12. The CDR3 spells CASSERGQGRHQPQHF. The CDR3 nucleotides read TGTGCCAGTAGTGAGAGGGGGCAGGGGCGACATCAGCCCCAGCATTTT.

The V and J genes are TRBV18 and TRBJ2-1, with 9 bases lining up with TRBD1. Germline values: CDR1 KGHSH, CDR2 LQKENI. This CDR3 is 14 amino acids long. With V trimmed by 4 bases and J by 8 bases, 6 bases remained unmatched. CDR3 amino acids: CASSRRDREDEQFF. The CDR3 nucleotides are TGTGCCAGCTCACGCCGGGACAGGGAGGATGAGCAGTTCTTC.

For the CDR3, the DNA is TGTGCCAGCAGTGAACAGAACAGGGGGCCGTTCGAGCAGTACTTC. It yields the protein CASSEQNRGPFEQYF. This sequence joins TRBV6-1 and TRBJ2-7; 9 positions agree with TRBD1. CDR1 and CDR2 (germline): MNHNS, SASEGT. The V gene end was trimmed by 2 bases and the J gene end by 6 bases; junction bases not matched to a gene: 8. The CDR3 has 15 residues.

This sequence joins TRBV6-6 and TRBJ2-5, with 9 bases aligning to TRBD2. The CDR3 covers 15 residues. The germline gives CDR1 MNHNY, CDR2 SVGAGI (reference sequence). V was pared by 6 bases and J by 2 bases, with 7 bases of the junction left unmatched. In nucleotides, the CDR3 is TGTGCCAGCAGCCCGACGACTAGCGGACAAGAGACCCAGTACTTC. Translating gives CASSPTTSGQETQYF.

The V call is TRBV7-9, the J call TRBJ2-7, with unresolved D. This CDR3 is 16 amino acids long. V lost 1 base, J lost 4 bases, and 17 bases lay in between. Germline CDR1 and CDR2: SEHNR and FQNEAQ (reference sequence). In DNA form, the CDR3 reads TGTGCCAGCAGCTTAGGGGTCACAACAGAACCTTACGAGCAGTACTTC. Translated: CASSLGVTTEPYEQYF.

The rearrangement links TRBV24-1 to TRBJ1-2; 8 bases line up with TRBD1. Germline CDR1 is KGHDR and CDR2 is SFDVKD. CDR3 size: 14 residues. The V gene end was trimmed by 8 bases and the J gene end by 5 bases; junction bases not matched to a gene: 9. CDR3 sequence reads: CATNSGTGEYGYTF. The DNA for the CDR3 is TGTGCCACCAACTCCGGGACAGGCGAATATGGCTACACCTTC.

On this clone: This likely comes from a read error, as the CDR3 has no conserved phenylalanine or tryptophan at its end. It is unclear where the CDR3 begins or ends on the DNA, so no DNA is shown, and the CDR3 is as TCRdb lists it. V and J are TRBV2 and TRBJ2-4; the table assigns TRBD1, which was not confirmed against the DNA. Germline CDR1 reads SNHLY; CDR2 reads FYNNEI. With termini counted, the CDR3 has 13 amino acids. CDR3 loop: CASSEAVGDRAKN.

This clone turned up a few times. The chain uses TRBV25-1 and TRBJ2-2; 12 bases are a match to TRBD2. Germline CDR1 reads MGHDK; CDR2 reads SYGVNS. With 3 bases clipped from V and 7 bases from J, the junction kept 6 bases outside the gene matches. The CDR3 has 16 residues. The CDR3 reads CASSETSGRRIGELFF. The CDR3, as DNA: TGTGCCAGCAGTGAGACTAGCGGGAGACGGATCGGGGAGCTGTTTTTT. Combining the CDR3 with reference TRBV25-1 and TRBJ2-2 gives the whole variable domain EADIYQTPRYLVIGTGKKITLECSQTMGHDKMYWYQQDPGMELHLIHYSYGVNSTEKGDLSSESTVSRIRTEHFPLTLESARPSHTSQYLCASSETSGRRIGELFFGEGSRLTVL.

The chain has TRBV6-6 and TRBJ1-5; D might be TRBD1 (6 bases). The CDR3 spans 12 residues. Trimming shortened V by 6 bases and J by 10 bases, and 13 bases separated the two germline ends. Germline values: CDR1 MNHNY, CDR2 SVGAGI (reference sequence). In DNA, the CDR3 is TGTGCCAGCAGCGACTTACAGGGCCCCCAGCATTTT. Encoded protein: CASSDLQGPQHF.

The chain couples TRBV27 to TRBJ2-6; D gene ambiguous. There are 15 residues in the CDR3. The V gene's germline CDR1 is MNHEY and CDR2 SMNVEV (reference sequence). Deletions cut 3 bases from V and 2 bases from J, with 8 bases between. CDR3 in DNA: TGTGCCAGCAGTTTTGCGGCAGCTGGGGCCAACGTCCTGACTTTC. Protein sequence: CASSFAAAGANVLTF. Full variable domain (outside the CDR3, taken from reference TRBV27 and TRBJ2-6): EAQVTQNPRYLITVTGKKLTVTCSQNMNHEYMSWYRQDPGLGLRQIYYSMNVEVTDKGDVPEGYKVSRKEKRNFPLILESPSPNQTSLYFCASSFAAAGANVLTFGAGSRLTVL.

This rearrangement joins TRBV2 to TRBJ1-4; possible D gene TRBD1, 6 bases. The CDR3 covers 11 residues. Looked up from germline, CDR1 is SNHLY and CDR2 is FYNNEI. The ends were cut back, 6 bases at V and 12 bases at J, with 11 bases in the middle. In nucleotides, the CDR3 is TGTGCCAGCAGAGGACAGTTCGAACTGTTTTTT. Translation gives CASRGQFELFF.

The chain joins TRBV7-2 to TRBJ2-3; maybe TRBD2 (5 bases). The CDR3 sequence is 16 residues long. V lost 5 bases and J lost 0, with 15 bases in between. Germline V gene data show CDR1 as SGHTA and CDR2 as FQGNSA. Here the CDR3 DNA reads TGTGCCAGCAGCCAGCAGAGCGGTCTAAGCACAGATACGCAGTATTTT. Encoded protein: CASSQQSGLSTDTQYF.

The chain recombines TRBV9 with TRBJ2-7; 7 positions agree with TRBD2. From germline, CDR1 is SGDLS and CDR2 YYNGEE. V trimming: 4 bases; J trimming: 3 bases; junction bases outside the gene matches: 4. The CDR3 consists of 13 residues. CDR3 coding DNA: TGTGCCAGCAGCCGGGGAGGGGACTACGAGCAGTACTTC. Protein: CASSRGGDYEQYF.

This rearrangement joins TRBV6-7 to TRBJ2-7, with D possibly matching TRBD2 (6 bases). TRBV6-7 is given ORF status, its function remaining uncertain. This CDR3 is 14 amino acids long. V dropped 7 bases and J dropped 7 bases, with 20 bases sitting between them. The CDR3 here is CASTWDSQGDEQYF. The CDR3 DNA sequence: TGTGCCAGCACCTGGGACTCGCAGGGAGATGAGCAGTACTTC.

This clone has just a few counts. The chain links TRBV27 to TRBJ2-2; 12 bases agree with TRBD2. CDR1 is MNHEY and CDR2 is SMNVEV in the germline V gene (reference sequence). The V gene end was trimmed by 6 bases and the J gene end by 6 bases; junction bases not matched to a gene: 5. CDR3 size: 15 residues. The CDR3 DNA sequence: TGTGCCAGCAGAGTACTAGCGGGGGGTTCCGGGGAGCTGTTTTTT. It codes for CASRVLAGGSGELFF.